In its sample, the clone carrying this TCR beta chain was seen many times. Its cognate antigen is unknown. The record originates from a study of molecular identifiers for immune sequencing clone quantification. Investigators produced naive CD8 libraries from approximately 20,000 to 1,000,000 sorted cells, drawing on 10%, 30% or 50% RNA. V was pared by 5 bases and J by 2 bases, with 11 bases between. The CDR3 runs to 14 residues. Per germline, CDR1 SEHNR and CDR2 FQNEAQ (reference sequence). The study's findings and limits: Clones of above 20 RNA copies carried over 98% of effector molecules; in naive cells they carried under 1%.

With listed TCR primers and previously described methods, bulk TCR libraries were prepared. TCRdb reprocessed the PCR reads with MiXCR, giving one entry per CDR3 protein. This table holds over 600,000 distinct CDR3 sequences, around 20% found once. Sequenced: naive CD8+ T cells from blood, with Jurkat cell RNA spiked in. The subset here: FACS-sorted CD8+CD4-CCR7+CD45RA+ naive T cells. The source is a human donor in good health. Some libraries in this study had Jurkat cell RNA spiked in. The genes are TRBV7-9 and TRBJ2-3; D is ambiguous. CDR3 sequence reads: CASSGPPSTDTQYF. CDR3 nucleotides: TGTGCCAGCAGCGGACCCCCATCCACAGATACGCAGTATTTT.